This T cell receptor beta chain was profiled in a study of CD8 T cells in Susac syndrome. For the study at large: Blood was drawn from Susac syndrome patients while they were therapy-naive, on corticosteroids, or on intravenous immunoglobulin alone.

The recently defined diagnostic criteria for definite or probable disease were met by the Susac syndrome patients. The CDR3 has 14 amino acids. The junction had 6 bases not matched to a gene; V was cut back by 6 bases and J by 7 bases. It was with random hexamers that 0.5 to 1 ug RNA was reverse transcribed. Amplification of TCR beta CDR3 used immunoSEQ multiplex PCR across 54 Vbeta and 13 Jbeta. Via MiXCR, TCRdb re-called the immunoSEQ multiplex PCR reads, giving one row per CDR3 protein. This table holds some 200,000 distinct CDR3 sequences, approximately 96% found once. Notes on the study in general: The CD4+ T cell repertoires in Susac syndrome were not clonally expanded.

For this clonotype: Its target is unknown.

The sequenced sample consisted of CD4+ T cells from PBMCs. The source of this sequence is a human donor with Susac syndrome. This chain joins TRBV12-3 or TRBV12-4 and TRBJ1-4; 9 bases fit TRBD1. CDR3 nucleotides: TGTGCCAGCAGGCCGGGACAGGGACCTGAAAAACTGTTTTTT. As protein: CASRPGQGPEKLFF.